The clone carrying this T cell receptor beta chain was detected only once. The germline gives CDR1 LGHDT, CDR2 YNNKEL (reference sequence). This CDR3 comprises 15 residues. V lost 4 bases to trimming and J lost 4 bases, with 16 bases between them. The data stem from a study of blood T cell repertoires in COVID-19. In the study overall: The study drew acute and convalescent COVID-19 samples from the United States, Italy and Spain. T cells, B-cell-depleted T cells, or PBMCs provided the cDNA or gDNA that served as material.

Per the authors' pipeline: Cell counts per sample came from amplifying reference gene primers. Method: immunoSEQ multiplex PCR; TCRdb's copy keeps in-frame clones and lacks some. The V and J calls and clone size were taken over from that table, and D and trimming were inferred from the DNA. The sample includes 70,000 to 95,000 clones, approximately 84% of them seen just once. This clonotype was sampled from a human donor in a cohort sampled during active COVID-19. The sample comprised peripheral blood. The genes are TRBV3-1 (or the pseudogene TRBV3-2) and TRBJ1-2; tentatively, D is TRBD1 (6 bases). CDR3 amino acids: CASSLRTDFGYGYTF. The CDR3 DNA sequence: TGTGCCAGCAGCCTGAGGACAGACTTCGGCTATGGCTACACCTTC.